The 14 T cell receptor beta chains reported below all come from one sample, sequenced in a study of T cell responses to AZD1222 COVID-19 vaccine. Repertoires were generated with immunoSEQ multiplex PCR, while TCRdb's copy carries only in-frame clones and drops some. The repertoire holds about 85,000 clones, with 80% to 90% as singletons. Sequencing used peripheral blood, obtained on day 0 of AZD1222 vaccination. The receptors were sampled from an adult in good health.

In this sample, this clone turned up once. The J gene is TRBJ1-4, the V gene TRBV19; D possibly corresponds to TRBD1 (6 bases). This CDR3 spans 14 amino acids. The ends were cut back, 9 bases at V and 7 bases at J, with 18 bases in the middle. Germline CDR1 reads LNHDA; CDR2 reads SQIVND (reference sequence). The CDR3 DNA sequence: TGTGCCAGCCGGATGGGGGGCGCCGGTGAAAAACTGTTTTTT. It yields the protein CASRMGGAGEKLFF. Together with reference TRBV19 and TRBJ1-4, the CDR3 gives the full variable domain: DGGITQSPKYLFRKEGQNVTLSCEQNLNHDAMYWYRQDPGQGLRLIYYSQIVNDFQKGDIAEGYSVSREKKESFPLTVTSAQKNPTAFYLCASRMGGAGEKLFFGSGTQLSVL.

This clone is a singleton in its sample. V and J are TRBV30 and TRBJ1-5; TRBD1 aligns across 8 bases. The CDR3 contains 15 residues. V lost 0 bases and J lost 6; bases outside the gene matches: 7. Looked up from germline, CDR1 is GTSNPN and CDR2 is SVGIG (reference sequence). The CDR3, as DNA: TGTGCCTGGAGTGTACCCCTGACAGGGGTTCAGCCCCAGCATTTT. Translated, it gives CAWSVPLTGVQPQHF.

The chain links TRBV29-1 to TRBJ2-1, with D maybe TRBD1 (5 bases). The CDR3 contains 14 residues. Trimming removed 1 base at V and 3 bases at J, with 10 bases between. CDR1 and CDR2 (germline): SQVTM, ANQGSEA. The CDR3 loop is CSVEGQGLYNEQFF. The CDR3 nucleotides are TGCAGCGTTGAAGGGCAGGGTCTCTACAATGAGCAGTTCTTC.

This chain links TRBV30 with TRBJ1-1; D is undetermined. The length of the CDR3 is 15 residues. V gave up 0 bases and J gave up 0 bases, with 11 bases separating them. The V gene's germline CDR1 is GTSNPN and CDR2 SVGIG (reference sequence). The CDR3 DNA reads TGTGCCTGGAGTGTTGTAGGCAGAATGAACACTGAAGCTTTCTTT. Protein sequence: CAWSVVGRMNTEAFF.

The J gene is TRBJ2-7, the V gene TRBV27, with 14 nucleotides matching TRBD2. After removal of 5 bases from V and 7 bases from J, the junction contained 7 bases not matched to a gene. The germline V gene encodes CDR1 MNHEY and CDR2 SMNVEV (reference sequence). This CDR3 comprises 15 residues. CDR3 in DNA: TGTGCCAGCAGTCCGGGACTAGCGGGGGTTGGGGAGCAGTACTTC. Translation gives CASSPGLAGVGEQYF.

The chain couples TRBV12-3 or TRBV12-4 to TRBJ1-5, with TRBD1 as a possible D gene (6 bases). The CDR3 is made up of 13 amino acids. V was trimmed by 6 bases and J by 6 bases, leaving 12 bases between them. CDR3 loop: CASSGQLGQPQHF. The DNA for the CDR3 is TGTGCCAGCAGCGGACAGTTGGGTCAGCCCCAGCATTTT.

J is TRBJ2-5 and V is TRBV6-5; D unclear. Between the trimmed V and J ends, which lost 8 bases and 5 bases, there was a span of 9 bases. The germline V gene encodes CDR1 MNHEY and CDR2 SVGAGI. The CDR3 is made up of 11 amino acids. The DNA for the CDR3 is TGTGCCAGCGGGGTCGGCGAGACCCAGTACTTC. This codes for CASGVGETQYF.

This rearrangement joins TRBV7-9 to TRBJ1-4; D is ambiguous. This CDR3 contains 14 residues. V lost 1 base, J lost 5 bases, and 8 bases lay in between. Germline loops: CDR1 SEHNR, CDR2 FQNEAQ (reference sequence). The CDR3 reads CASSLERMNEKLFF. CDR3 bases: TGTGCCAGCAGCTTAGAACGGATGAATGAAAAACTGTTTTTT.

This chain connects TRBV29-1 to TRBJ1-1; D not resolved. V was pared by 4 bases and J by 1 base, with 7 bases between. The CDR3 contains 12 residues. Germline V gene lookup returns CDR1 SQVTM and CDR2 ANQGSEA. Here the CDR3 reads CSVGTGNTEAFF. CDR3 bases: TGCAGCGTTGGGACGGGGAACACTGAAGCTTTCTTT.

The chain couples TRBV6-1 to TRBJ1-2; D possibly corresponds to TRBD1 (6 bases). This CDR3 is 12 amino acids long. In germline, CDR1 is MNHNS, CDR2 SASEGT. V lost 0 bases and J 8 bases, leaving 7 bases between the germline ends. The CDR3, as DNA: TGTGCCAGCAGTGAAGCGGGGGGCGGCTACACCTTC. This codes for CASSEAGGGYTF.

This clone occurred a few times. The chain combines TRBV29-1 with TRBJ1-2; D unresolved. Trimming pared 5 bases from V and 0 bases from J, leaving 13 bases between. The CDR3 loop spans 14 amino acids. Per the germline V gene, CDR1 is SQVTM and CDR2 is ANQGSEA. The CDR3 region is CSVSTAPANYGYTF. The CDR3 DNA sequence: TGCAGCGTTTCCACAGCGCCAGCTAACTATGGCTACACCTTC. Complete variable domain (other parts from reference TRBV29-1 and TRBJ1-2): SAVISQKPSRDICQRGTSLTIQCQVDSQVTMMFWYRQQPGQSLTLIATANQGSEATYESGFVIDKFPISRPNLTFSTLTVSNMSPEDSSIYLCSVSTAPANYGYTFGSGTRLTVV.

The V gene is TRBV28, the J gene TRBJ1-5; a possible D gene is TRBD1 (6 bases). The CDR3 has 14 amino acids. CDR1 and CDR2 (germline): MDHEN, SYDVKM. V was shortened by 2 bases and J by 6 bases, with 11 bases between the two germline ends. The chain's CDR3 is CASSLGGRFQPQHF. The CDR3 DNA follows: TGTGCCAGCAGTTTAGGGGGGCGCTTTCAGCCCCAGCATTTT.

The chain joins TRBV7-2 to TRBJ2-7, with D perhaps matching TRBD1 or TRBD2 (7 bases each). The germline CDR1 and CDR2 sequences are SGHTA and FQGNSA. Trimming stripped 5 bases from V and 4 bases from J, with 18 bases between. The CDR3 sequence is 15 residues long. DNA for the CDR3: TGTGCCAGCAGCATTCAGGGGGGGGGCAGGTACGAGCAGTACTTC. It is translated as CASSIQGGGRYEQYF.

The chain combines TRBV5-1 with TRBJ1-1, with a weak D call TRBD1 (5 bases). Trimming took 4 bases from V and 0 from J, leaving 10 bases between them. The CDR3 sequence is 14 residues long. Per germline, CDR1 SGHRS and CDR2 YFSETQ. The CDR3 DNA is TGCGCCAGCAGCACGGGACCGATGAACACTGAAGCTTTCTTT. Translated, it gives CASSTGPMNTEAFF.